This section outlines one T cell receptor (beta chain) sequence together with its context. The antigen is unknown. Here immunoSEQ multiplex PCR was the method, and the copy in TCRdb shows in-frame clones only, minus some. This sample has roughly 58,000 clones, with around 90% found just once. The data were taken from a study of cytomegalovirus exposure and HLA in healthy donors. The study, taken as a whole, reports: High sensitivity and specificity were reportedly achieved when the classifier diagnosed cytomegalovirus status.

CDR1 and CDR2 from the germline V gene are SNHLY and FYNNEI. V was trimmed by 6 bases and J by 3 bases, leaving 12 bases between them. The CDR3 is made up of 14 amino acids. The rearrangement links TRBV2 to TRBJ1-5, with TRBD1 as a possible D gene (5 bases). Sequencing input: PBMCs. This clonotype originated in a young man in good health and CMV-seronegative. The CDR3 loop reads CASRETESNQPQHF. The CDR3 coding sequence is TGTGCCAGCAGAGAGACAGAGTCCAATCAGCCCCAGCATTTT.